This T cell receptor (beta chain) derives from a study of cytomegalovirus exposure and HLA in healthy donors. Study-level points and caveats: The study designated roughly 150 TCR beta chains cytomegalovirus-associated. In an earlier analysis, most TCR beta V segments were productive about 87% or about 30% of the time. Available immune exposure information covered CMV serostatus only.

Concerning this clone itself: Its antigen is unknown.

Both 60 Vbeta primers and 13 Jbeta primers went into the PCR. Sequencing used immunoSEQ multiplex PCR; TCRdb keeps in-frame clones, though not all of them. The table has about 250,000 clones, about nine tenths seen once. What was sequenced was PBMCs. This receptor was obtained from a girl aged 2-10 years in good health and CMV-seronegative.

CDR3 DNA sequence: TGCAGCGTTCCTAATCTAGCGGGGAGCTCCTACAATGAGCAGTTCTTC. Its translation is CSVPNLAGSSYNEQFF. This chain joins TRBV29-1 and TRBJ2-1, with 9 bases matching TRBD2. V dropped 5 bases and J dropped 0; count of bases not matched to a gene: 8. CDR1 and CDR2 (germline): SQVTM, ANQGSEA. The CDR3 is made up of 16 amino acids.